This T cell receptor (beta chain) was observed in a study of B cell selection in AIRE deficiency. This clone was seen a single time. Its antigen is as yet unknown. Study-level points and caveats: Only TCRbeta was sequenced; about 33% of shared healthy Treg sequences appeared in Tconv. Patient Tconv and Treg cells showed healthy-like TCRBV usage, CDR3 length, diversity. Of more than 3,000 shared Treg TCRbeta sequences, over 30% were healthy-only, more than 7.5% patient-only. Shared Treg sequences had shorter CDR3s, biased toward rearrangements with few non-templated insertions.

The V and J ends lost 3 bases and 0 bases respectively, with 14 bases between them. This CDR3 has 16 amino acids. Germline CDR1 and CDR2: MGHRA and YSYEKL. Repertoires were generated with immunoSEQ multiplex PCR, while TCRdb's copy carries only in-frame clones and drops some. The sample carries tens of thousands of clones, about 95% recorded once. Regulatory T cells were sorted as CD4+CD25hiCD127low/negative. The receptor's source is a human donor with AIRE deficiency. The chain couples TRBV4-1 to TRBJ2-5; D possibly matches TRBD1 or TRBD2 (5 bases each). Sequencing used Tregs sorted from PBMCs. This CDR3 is CASSQGPPPYQETQYF. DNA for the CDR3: TGCGCCAGCAGCCAGGGACCTCCGCCGTACCAAGAGACCCAGTACTTC.